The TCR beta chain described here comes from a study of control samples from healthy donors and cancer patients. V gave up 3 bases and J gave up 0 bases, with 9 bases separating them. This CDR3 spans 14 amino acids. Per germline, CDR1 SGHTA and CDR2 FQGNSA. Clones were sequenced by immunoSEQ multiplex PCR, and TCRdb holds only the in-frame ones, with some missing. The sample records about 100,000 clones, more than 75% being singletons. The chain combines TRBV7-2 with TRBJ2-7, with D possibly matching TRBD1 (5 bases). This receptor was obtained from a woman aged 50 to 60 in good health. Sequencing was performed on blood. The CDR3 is CASSFDSSSYEQYV. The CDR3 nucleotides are TGTGCCAGCAGCTTTGACAGTAGCTCCTACGAGCAGTACGTC.